The next 20 T cell receptor beta chains were all read from a single sample in a study of blood T cell repertoires in COVID-19. Method: immunoSEQ multiplex PCR; TCRdb's copy keeps in-frame clones and lacks some. Of around 62,000 clones in the sample, approximately 81% were seen once. Sequencing used peripheral blood. These TCRs come from a man over 45 with active COVID-19.

The rearrangement joins TRBV12-3 or TRBV12-4 to TRBJ2-1; no clear D gene. The CDR3 is 13 amino acids. V was cut by 3 bases and J by 2 bases, with 5 bases left in between. The CDR3, as DNA: TGTGCCAGCAGTTTGGGCACCTACAATGAGCAGTTCTTC. It encodes CASSLGTYNEQFF.

V and J are TRBV7-2 and TRBJ1-2, with D unresolved. The CDR3 extends over 12 amino acids. V was shortened by 4 bases and J by 6 bases, with 9 bases between the two germline ends. The germline V gene encodes CDR1 SGHTA and CDR2 FQGNSA. In DNA form, the CDR3 reads TGTGCCAGCAGCTGGGCGTCTGATGGCTACACCTTC. Encoded protein: CASSWASDGYTF.

The chain carries TRBV6-5 and TRBJ2-7, with 7 positions matching TRBD1. Germline values: CDR1 MNHEY, CDR2 SVGAGI. The CDR3 runs to 16 residues. Trimming cost V 2 bases and J 2 bases; bases outside gene matches: 9. The CDR3 coding sequence is TGTGCCAGCAGTTACAGCTCCGGGACAGCAACCTACGAGCAGTACTTC. This codes for CASSYSSGTATYEQYF.

This chain's CDR3 is CAWSVSGGAPQYF. CDR3 coding DNA: TGTGCCTGGAGTGTAAGCGGGGGAGCGCCGCAGTATTTT. The V gene is TRBV30, the J gene TRBJ2-3; 8 bases align to TRBD2. Losses at the gene ends were 0 bases for V and 10 bases for J; bases not matched to a gene: 6. The CDR3 consists of 13 residues. Germline V lookup: CDR1 GTSNPN, CDR2 SVGIG (reference sequence).

This clone occurred once. This sequence joins TRBV4-1 and TRBJ2-3; D is possibly TRBD2 (5 bases). The germline CDR1 and CDR2 sequences are MGHRA and YSYEKL. The V end was cut by 4 bases, the J end by 0 bases, with 14 bases between. This CDR3 region has 16 residues. DNA for the CDR3: TGCGCCAGCAGCCTTAGTTGGGAGTCTAGCACAGATACGCAGTATTTT. Translated: CASSLSWESSTDTQYF.

The chain employs TRBV5-1 and TRBJ1-3, with D unclear. Trimming stripped 0 bases from V and 2 bases from J, with 12 bases between. The CDR3 spans 16 residues. Germline CDR1 reads SGHRS; CDR2 reads YFSETQ. The chain's CDR3 is CASSLGTSGTGNTIYF. CDR3 nucleotides: TGCGCCAGCAGCTTGGGCACCTCGGGTACTGGAAACACCATATATTTT.

The chain combines TRBV3-1 (or the pseudogene TRBV3-2) with TRBJ2-5; weak D call: TRBD2 (5 bases). With 0 bases removed from V and 3 bases from J, the gap between germline ends came to 23 bases. Germline V gene data show CDR1 as LGHDT and CDR2 as YNNKEL (reference sequence). This CDR3 contains 19 residues. The CDR3 loop is CASSQDIHPSGRREETQYF. DNA of the CDR3: TGTGCCAGCAGCCAAGATATCCACCCCTCGGGCAGGCGGGAAGAGACCCAGTACTTC.

The rearrangement joins TRBV30 to TRBJ2-6; no firm D call. CDR3 length: 13 residues. V shed 5 bases and J shed 0 bases, with 5 bases lying between them. Germline V lookup: CDR1 GTSNPN, CDR2 SVGIG (reference sequence). In DNA, the CDR3 is TGTGCCTGGCAGGACTCTGGGGCCAACGTCCTGACTTTC. It specifies CAWQDSGANVLTF.

The V call is TRBV11-3, the J call TRBJ1-5; 7 nucleotides agree with TRBD1. CDR1 is SGHNT, CDR2 YENEEA, per germline. V dropped 9 bases and J dropped 0; count of bases not matched to a gene: 8. The CDR3 extends over 15 amino acids. DNA for the CDR3: TGTGCCAGTGGAACGACAGGGAATAGCAATCAGCCCCAGCATTTT. Translating gives CASGTTGNSNQPQHF.

This clone showed up just a few times. V and J are TRBV9 and TRBJ2-1, with D uncertain. Per germline, CDR1 SGDLS and CDR2 YYNGEE. This CDR3 contains 12 residues. V was clipped by 4 bases and J by 7 bases, with 9 bases between them. CDR3 in amino acids: CASSQTWNEQFF. CDR3 in DNA: TGTGCCAGCAGCCAAACATGGAATGAGCAGTTCTTC.

The chain recombines TRBV6-5 with TRBJ1-3; D unresolved. The V gene's germline CDR1 is MNHEY and CDR2 SVGAGI. The CDR3 totals 15 residues. Trimming left V 8 bases short and J 0 bases short, with 14 bases between. Here the CDR3 DNA reads TGTGCCAGCCGGCTAGTTCGGGACTCTGGAAACACCATATATTTT. Protein sequence: CASRLVRDSGNTIYF.

The chain combines TRBV2 with TRBJ2-3; 8 positions match TRBD1. This CDR3 region has 15 residues. V lost 5 bases, J lost 1 base, and 5 bases stayed unmatched. The V gene's germline CDR1 is SNHLY and CDR2 FYNNEI. For the CDR3, the DNA is TGTGCCAGCAGTAGGACAGGGTCGGGCACAGATACGCAGTATTTT. Translation: CASSRTGSGTDTQYF.

This sequence joins TRBV10-3 and TRBJ2-7; the match to TRBD2 covers 9 bases. From germline, CDR1 is ENHRY and CDR2 SYGVKD. The CDR3 totals 14 residues. Unmatched junction bases numbered 6, after V lost 3 bases and J lost 6 bases. CDR3 amino acids: CAISEGSGRREQYF. CDR3 in DNA: TGTGCCATCAGTGAAGGTAGCGGGAGACGCGAGCAGTACTTC.

The V gene is TRBV2, the J gene TRBJ2-1; TRBD1 matches at 9 bases. Looked up from germline, CDR1 is SNHLY and CDR2 is FYNNEI. The CDR3 runs to 14 residues. V shed 6 bases, J shed 8 bases, and the junction held 8 bases outside the gene matches. CDR3 sequence: CASRNRDRADEQFF. As DNA, the CDR3 is TGTGCCAGCAGAAACCGGGACAGGGCCGATGAGCAGTTCTTC.

This sequence joins TRBV11-2 and TRBJ1-2; tentative D call: TRBD1 (5 bases). The CDR3 totals 13 residues. Deletions cut 3 bases from V and 6 bases from J, with 11 bases between. Germline V gives CDR1 SGHAT, CDR2 FQNNGV. This CDR3 reads CASSLRGADGYTF. The CDR3 DNA is TGTGCCAGCAGCTTGCGTGGGGCGGATGGCTACACCTTC.

The J gene is TRBJ1-5, the V gene TRBV11-3; D gene unclear. Germline CDR1 reads SGHNT; CDR2 reads YENEEA. The CDR3 is 17 amino acids. V dropped 6 bases and J dropped 7 bases, with 25 bases sitting between them. The CDR3 sequence is CASRIRPGGRGWQPQHF. CDR3 sequence (DNA): TGTGCCAGCAGGATTAGACCTGGAGGCCGAGGTTGGCAGCCCCAGCATTTT.

The rearrangement links TRBV3-1 (or the pseudogene TRBV3-2) to TRBJ2-3, with TRBD2 identical over 8 bases. Germline trimming cut 4 bases from V and 1 base from J; bases unmatched to any gene: 4. In germline, CDR1 is LGHDT, CDR2 YNNKEL (reference sequence). The CDR3 is made up of 15 amino acids. The CDR3 spells CASSRPGLGTDTQYF. CDR3 DNA sequence: TGTGCCAGCAGCCGACCGGGACTAGGCACAGATACGCAGTATTTT.

CDR3 loop: CASSSTPGGEQFF. In DNA, the CDR3 is TGTGCCAGTAGTTCAACTCCAGGGGGTGAGCAGTTCTTC. The J gene is TRBJ2-1, the V gene TRBV19; 7 bases align to TRBD1. The germline gives CDR1 LNHDA, CDR2 SQIVND (reference sequence). The junction had 7 bases not matched to a gene; V was cut back by 5 bases and J by 9 bases. The CDR3 covers 13 residues.

The chain's CDR3 is CASSTRPDYGYTF. The CDR3 DNA reads as TGTGCCAGCAGCACCCGTCCAGATTATGGCTACACCTTC. The chain has TRBV7-8 and TRBJ1-2; D not resolved. The CDR3 extends over 13 amino acids. Trimming left V 5 bases short and J 5 bases short, with 12 bases between. The V gene's germline CDR1 is SGHVS and CDR2 FQNEAQ.

The chain combines TRBV3-1 (or the pseudogene TRBV3-2) with TRBJ2-1; 7 nucleotides match TRBD2. The junction had 6 bases not matched to a gene; V was cut back by 3 bases and J by 4 bases. This CDR3 is built from 15 residues. CDR1 and CDR2 (germline): LGHDT, YNNKEL (reference sequence). In nucleotides, the CDR3 is TGTGCCAGCAGCCAGGCGTTAGCGGGTTACAATGAGCAGTTCTTC. Translating gives CASSQALAGYNEQFF.